The sequence of this T cell receptor beta chain was determined in a study of cytomegalovirus exposure and HLA in healthy donors. Donors had nominal health at sampling but likely had unrecorded immune exposures. CDR1 and CDR2 (germline): SGHRS, YFSETQ. Trimming at V came to 1 base and at J to 5 bases, leaving 8 bases not matched to a gene. The CDR3 is 15 amino acids. The PCR made use of 60 Vbeta and 13 Jbeta primers. TCRdb's table, derived via immunoSEQ multiplex PCR, lists solely in-frame clones and lacks some. The table includes more than 140,000 clones, approximately 79% detected once. Notes on this clone: Its antigen remains unknown.

General observations from the study: With later analysis, a missense DCLRE1C variant became linked to TCR beta V- and J-gene trimming.

The origin of this receptor is a male donor in good health and CMV-seronegative. J is TRBJ1-2 and V is TRBV5-1; the match to TRBD1 covers 7 bases. Source material: PBMCs. The CDR3 region is CASSLSGTAFYGYTF. The DNA of the CDR3 is TGCGCCAGCAGCTTGTCGGGGACAGCCTTTTATGGCTACACCTTC. The whole variable domain, filled in from reference TRBV5-1 and TRBJ1-2, reads KAGVTQTPRYLIKTRGQQVTLSCSPISGHRSVSWYQQTPGQGLQFLFEYFSETQRNKGNFPGRFSGRQFSNSRSEMNVSTLELGDSALYLCASSLSGTAFYGYTFGSGTRLTVV.